These T cell receptor beta chains were read from a single sample in a study of T cell responses to AZD1222 COVID-19 vaccine. The table came from immunoSEQ multiplex PCR; TCRdb's copy has only in-frame clones and leaves some out. The table shows roughly 92,000 clones, with around 90% occurring only once. The sample in question was peripheral blood, obtained on day 0 of AZD1222 vaccination. These receptors were collected from an adult in good health. Each CDR3 is given with its conserved first and last residue. D genes are given only for firm matches. The size entry is marked missing in some rows and otherwise reads once, few, many or a size class.

D gene,clone size,V gene,J gene,CDR3 DNA,CDR3 protein
TRBD1,NA,TRBV11-2,TRBJ2-5,TGTGCCAGCAGCAACCGACAGGGTCGGTACCAAGAGACCCAGTACTTC,CASSNRQGRYQETQYF
TRBD1,NA,TRBV5-1,TRBJ1-2,TGCGCCAGCAGCTTGGCCGAGGGGGCAGCATCTTACTATGGCTACACCTTC,CASSLAEGAASYYGYTF
TRBD1,NA,TRBV9,TRBJ1-2,TGTGCCAGCAGCCCAACCCAGGGACAGTCGATCTATGGCTACACCTTC,CASSPTQGQSIYGYTF
NA,NA,TRBV7-7,TRBJ1-4,TGTGCTAGCAGCCAAGGCCGGGGGCTAAATGAAAAACTGTTTTTT,CASSQGRGLNEKLFF
NA,NA,TRBV6-5,TRBJ1-1,TGTGCCAGCAGTTACTCCACGCACCTCACTGAAGCTTTCTTT,CASSYSTHLTEAFF
NA,once,TRBV7-2,TRBJ1-5,TGTGCCAGCAGCTTAGTCCCCCTTAACCAGCCCCAGCATTTT,CASSLVPLNQPQHF
NA,NA,TRBV5-4,TRBJ2-5,TGTGCCAGCAGCCCGGACCCTGGAGAGACCCAGTACTTC,CASSPDPGETQYF
TRBD1,NA,TRBV4-2,TRBJ1-5,TGTGCCAGCAGCCAATTATCTAACGGGACAGGAGTCAGGGGCAATCAGCCCCAGCATTTT,CASSQLSNGTGVRGNQPQHF
NA,NA,TRBV4-1,TRBJ2-1,TGCGCCAGCAGGGGTTTGTTTGCGATGAACCAGTTCTTC,CASRGLFAMNQFF
TRBD1,NA,TRBV6-5,TRBJ1-2,TGTGCCAGCAAGGGACAGGGGAACTATGGCTACACCTTC,CASKGQGNYGYTF
NA,NA,TRBV29-1,TRBJ1-1,TGCAGCGTCCTCGTGGGGGGACGGAACACTGAAGCTTTCTTT,CSVLVGGRNTEAFF
TRBD1,NA,TRBV5-1,TRBJ1-4,TGCGCCAGCAGCTTGGCCCAGGACAGGGGGGCTAATGAAAAACTGTTTTTT,CASSLAQDRGANEKLFF
TRBD1,NA,TRBV7-9,TRBJ2-5,TGTGCCAGCATACAGGGGGCGGGGACCCAGTACTTC,CASIQGAGTQYF
TRBD2,NA,TRBV6-5,TRBJ2-7,TGTGCCAGCAGTTACACGGGGGGGCCCTACGAGCAGTACTTC,CASSYTGGPYEQYF
NA,once,TRBV2,TRBJ2-3,TGTGCCAGCAACACGGACAGCCTTAGCACAGATACGCAGTATTTT,CASNTDSLSTDTQYF
TRBD2,once,TRBV7-6,TRBJ2-3,TGTGCCAGCAGACTAGCGGGGGTTGATACGCAGTATTTT,CASRLAGVDTQYF
NA,few,TRBV2,TRBJ1-4,TGTGCCGGCGCCTCACAAATGGGGACTAATGAAAAACTGTTTTTT,CAGASQMGTNEKLFF
NA,NA,TRBV11-2,TRBJ1-2,TGTGCCAGCAGCTTACAAGGGATAGGCGGCTACACCTTC,CASSLQGIGGYTF
NA,NA,TRBV27,TRBJ1-1,TGTGCCAGCAGTCCGAAGGGGACTGAAGCTTTCTTT,CASSPKGTEAFF
TRBD1,NA,TRBV2,TRBJ1-2,TGTGCCAACACAGGGGCCGCCTATGGCTACACCTTC,CANTGAAYGYTF
NA,NA,TRBV18,TRBJ1-5,TGTGCCAGCTCACCACGGGCGGATCAGCCCCAGCATTTT,CASSPRADQPQHF
NA,NA,TRBV25-1,TRBJ2-7,TGTGCCAGCAGTGAATCGAGGACTGGACGGTACGAGCAGTACTTC,CASSESRTGRYEQYF